This T cell receptor (beta chain) was captured by sequencing in a study of blood T cell repertoires in COVID-19. About the research overall: Donors in the United States, Italy and Spain gave samples during acute or convalescent COVID-19.

This clone was seen a handful of times. V lost 1 base and J lost 3, with 10 bases in between. Germline values: CDR1 LNHNV, CDR2 YYDKDF (reference sequence). This CDR3 contains 15 residues. Data came from immunoSEQ multiplex PCR; TCRdb stores just in-frame clones and leaves some out. The profile shows some 260,000 clones, about 85% of them singletons. This chain joins TRBV15 and TRBJ1-3; D uncertain. The sequence derives from a man between 18 and 29 years old with active or convalescent COVID-19. What was sequenced was peripheral blood. CDR3 DNA: TGTGCCACCAGCAGAGTCGAGGCAGTTGGAAACACCATATATTTT. Translating gives CATSRVEAVGNTIYF.